The 11 T cell receptor beta chains in this list originate from one sample, sequenced in a study of T cells in localized non-small cell lung cancer. Sequenced by immunoSEQ multiplex PCR; TCRdb stores in-frame clones only, minus some. The data hold 50,000 to 75,000 clones, with 70% to 90% observed a single time. The sequencing used peripheral blood, collected before any cancer treatment. The receptors were gathered from a man aged 35-69 years with stage I squamous cell lung carcinoma.

J is TRBJ2-1 and V is TRBV2, with 8 bases lining up with TRBD2. The CDR3 extends over 16 amino acids. V gave up 2 bases and J gave up 6 bases; unmatched junction bases: 9. CDR1 is SNHLY and CDR2 is FYNNEI in the germline V gene. CDR3 loop: CASSELGVAGSNEQFF. The CDR3 DNA reads TGTGCCAGCAGTGAACTAGGAGTAGCGGGAAGCAATGAGCAGTTCTTC.

The chain couples TRBV9 to TRBJ2-3; 10 bases are a match to TRBD2. The CDR3 spans 16 residues. V shed 7 bases and J 5 bases; nucleotides not matched to a gene: 13. CDR1 and CDR2 from the germline V gene are SGDLS and YYNGEE. CDR3 in amino acids: CASAQGTSDTGDTQYF. The CDR3 DNA reads TGTGCCAGCGCCCAGGGGACTAGCGATACAGGAGATACGCAGTATTTT.

This chain joins TRBV5-1 and TRBJ2-7; 12 positions agree with TRBD1. Germline V gene data show CDR1 as SGHRS and CDR2 as YFSETQ. The CDR3 is 16 amino acids. V was clipped by 3 bases and J by 7 bases; unmatched bases: 11. In DNA form, the CDR3 reads TGCGCCAGCAGCTCGGGGGACAGGGGGCTGACAGGTGAGCAGTACTTC. Translation gives CASSSGDRGLTGEQYF.

The CDR3 loop is CASSYTYDRGAAEAFF. As DNA, the CDR3 is TGTGCCAGCAGTTACACTTATGACAGGGGCGCCGCTGAAGCTTTCTTT. The J gene is TRBJ1-1, the V gene TRBV6-5; TRBD1 agrees at 8 bases. Trimming removed 2 bases from V and 6 bases from J; junction bases left unmatched: 11. CDR1 and CDR2 (germline): MNHEY, SVGAGI. The CDR3 is made up of 16 amino acids.

The DNA of the CDR3 is TGTGCCAGCAGCTTAGTCAGCGGGAGAAACGAGCAGTACTTC. Translated, it gives CASSLVSGRNEQYF. The V and J genes are TRBV7-2 and TRBJ2-7, with 8 bases identical to TRBD2. The CDR3 has 14 residues. V lost 1 base to trimming and J lost 5 bases; unmatched junction nucleotides: 4. CDR1 SGHTA and CDR2 FQGNSA come from the germline V gene.

V usage is TRBV7-2 and J usage is TRBJ1-5, with TRBD1 as a possible D gene (5 bases). V was trimmed by 1 base and J by 7 bases, leaving 8 bases between them. This CDR3 is 13 amino acids long. Looked up from germline, CDR1 is SGHTA and CDR2 is FQGNSA. CDR3 DNA: TGTGCCAGCAGCTTAGAAAGGGACCAGCCCCAGCATTTT. Translation: CASSLERDQPQHF.

The V call is TRBV9, the J call TRBJ2-5; 10 bases fit TRBD2. Trimming at V came to 0 bases and at J to 3 bases, leaving 8 bases not matched to a gene. The CDR3 runs to 17 residues. Germline loops: CDR1 SGDLS, CDR2 YYNGEE. The CDR3 sequence: CASSVGASGSGEETQYF. The DNA of the CDR3 is TGTGCCAGCAGCGTAGGGGCTAGCGGGAGCGGGGAAGAGACCCAGTACTTC.

This chain links TRBV4-1 with TRBJ2-7, with 8 bases matching TRBD2. V gave up 4 bases and J gave up 6 bases; unmatched junction bases: 5. Germline loops: CDR1 MGHRA, CDR2 YSYEKL. The CDR3 has 13 amino acids. The CDR3 bases are TGCGCCAGCAGCCCCCGGACTAGCAGCGAGCAGTACTTC. Translated, it gives CASSPRTSSEQYF.

The chain uses TRBV6-6 and TRBJ1-1; no reliable D call. Germline assignment: CDR1 MNHNY and CDR2 SVGAGI (reference sequence). CDR3 length: 14 amino acids. The V gene lost 2 bases and the J gene lost 1 base, with 8 bases spanning the gap. CDR3 DNA: TGTGCCAGCAGTTACGCTTCAGGGAACACTGAAGCTTTCTTT. This encodes CASSYASGNTEAFF.

This clone was observed once. J is TRBJ1-1 and V is TRBV29-1; D is perhaps TRBD1 (5 bases). Trimming took off 7 bases at V and 1 base at J, with 13 bases between the two ends. From germline, CDR1 is SQVTM and CDR2 ANQGSEA. The CDR3 totals 13 residues. The chain's CDR3 is CSGGALGNTEAFF. The CDR3 DNA follows: TGCAGCGGAGGGGCATTGGGGAACACTGAAGCTTTCTTT.

V gene TRBV11-1 combines with J gene TRBJ2-3; D not resolved. Trimming took off 7 bases at V and 6 bases at J, with 8 bases between the two ends. Per germline, CDR1 SGHAT and CDR2 FQDESV (reference sequence). This CDR3 is 11 amino acids long. CDR3 amino acids: CASTFRDTQYF. The CDR3 nucleotides are TGTGCCAGCACCTTCAGGGATACGCAGTATTTT.